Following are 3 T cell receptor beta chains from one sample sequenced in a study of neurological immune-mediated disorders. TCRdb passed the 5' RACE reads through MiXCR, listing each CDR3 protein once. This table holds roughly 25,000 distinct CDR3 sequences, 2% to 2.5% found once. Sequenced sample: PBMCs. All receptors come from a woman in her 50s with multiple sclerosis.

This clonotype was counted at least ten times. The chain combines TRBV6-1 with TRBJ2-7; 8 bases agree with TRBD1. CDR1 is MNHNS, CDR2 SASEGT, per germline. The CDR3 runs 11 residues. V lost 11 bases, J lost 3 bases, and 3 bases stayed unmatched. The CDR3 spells CACGQGYEQYF. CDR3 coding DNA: TGTGCCTGCGGACAGGGCTACGAGCAGTACTTC.

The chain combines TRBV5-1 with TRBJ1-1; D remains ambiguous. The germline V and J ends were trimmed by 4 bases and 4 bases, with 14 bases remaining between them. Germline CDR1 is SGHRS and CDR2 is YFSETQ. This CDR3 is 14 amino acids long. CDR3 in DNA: TGCGCCAGCAGCCCGGGCCAGATCGCCACTGAAGCTTTCTTT. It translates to CASSPGQIATEAFF.

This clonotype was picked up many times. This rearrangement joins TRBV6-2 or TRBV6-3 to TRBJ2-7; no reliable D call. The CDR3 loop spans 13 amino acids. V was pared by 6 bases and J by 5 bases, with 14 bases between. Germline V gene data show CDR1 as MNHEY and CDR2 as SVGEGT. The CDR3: CASRTAGSHEQYF. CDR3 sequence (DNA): TGTGCCAGCAGGACGGCAGGTTCTCACGAGCAGTACTTC.